These 29 T cell receptor beta chains came from one sample sequenced in a study of blood T cell repertoires in COVID-19. The method was immunoSEQ multiplex PCR; TCRdb's version includes in-frame clones alone and lacks a portion of them. The repertoire consists of 150,000 to 180,000 clones, with around 89% occurring once and the leading ten covering about 15%. The sample comprised peripheral blood. The receptors shown here come from a woman aged 35 to 49 with acute or convalescent COVID-19.

The chain recombines TRBV3-1 (or the pseudogene TRBV3-2) with TRBJ1-6; weak D call: TRBD1 (6 bases). The CDR3 has 16 residues. From germline, CDR1 is LGHDT and CDR2 YNNKEL (reference sequence). Trimming removed 0 bases from V and 6 bases from J, with 12 bases in between. As DNA, the CDR3 is TGTGCCAGCAGCCAAGATCGACAGGTTTCTAATTCACCCCTCCACTTT. Its protein is CASSQDRQVSNSPLHF.

The genes are TRBV28 and TRBJ1-4; 11 bases are a match to TRBD1. Per germline, CDR1 MDHEN and CDR2 SYDVKM. CDR3 size: 13 residues. With 8 bases clipped from V and 7 bases from J, the junction kept 3 bases outside the gene matches. DNA for the CDR3: TGTGCCAGCGGACAGGGGGCTGTTGAAAAACTGTTTTTT. It codes for CASGQGAVEKLFF. Based on the CDR3 plus reference TRBV28 and TRBJ1-4, the full variable domain is DVKVTQSSRYLVKRTGEKVFLECVQDMDHENMFWYRQDPGLGLRLIYFSYDVKMKEKGDIPEGYSVSREKKERFSLILESASTNQTSMYLCASGQGAVEKLFFGSGTQLSVL.

The chain is built from TRBV24-1 and TRBJ2-6, with D possibly being TRBD2 (5 bases). Trimming left V 1 base short and J 8 bases short, with 8 bases between. CDR1 is KGHDR, CDR2 SFDVKD, per germline. The CDR3 contains 14 residues. The CDR3 DNA follows: TGTGCCACCAGTGATTTCGAGGGAACCAACGTCCTGACTTTC. Its translation is CATSDFEGTNVLTF.

This rearrangement joins TRBV10-1 to TRBJ1-5, with TRBD1 matching 7 bases. Unmatched junction bases numbered 5, after V lost 5 bases and J lost 4 bases. The CDR3 length is 14 residues. The germline gives CDR1 WNHNN, CDR2 SYGVQD (reference sequence). CDR3 protein: CASSPGTANQPQHF. CDR3 DNA: TGCGCCAGCAGTCCTGGGACAGCTAATCAGCCCCAGCATTTT.

This clone was observed a few times. Other nucleotide sequences from this sample produce the same CDR3. The chain couples TRBV5-1 to TRBJ2-3; the match to TRBD2 covers 8 bases. V lost 0 bases and J lost 1; bases outside the gene matches: 1. The germline CDR1 and CDR2 sequences are SGHRS and YFSETQ. The CDR3 covers 15 residues. The CDR3 reads CASSLGRGGTDTQYF. CDR3 DNA sequence: TGCGCCAGCAGCTTGGGGCGGGGGGGCACAGATACGCAGTATTTT.

The chain couples TRBV20-1 to TRBJ1-1; D unclear. Deletions cut 6 bases from V and 3 bases from J, with 14 bases between. Germline V CDR1 and CDR2: DFQATT, SNEGSKA (reference sequence). The CDR3 spans 13 residues. In DNA, the CDR3 is TGCAGTGCCAGTAGTACAGCCGACACTGAAGCTTTCTTT. Its protein product is CSASSTADTEAFF.

The genes are TRBV24-1 and TRBJ2-3; 8 bases map to TRBD1. Germline CDR1 and CDR2: KGHDR and SFDVKD. The CDR3 runs to 16 residues. Trimming at V came to 3 bases and at J to 3 bases, leaving 7 bases not matched to a gene. CDR3 amino acids: CATSDMDRDGTDTQYF. Written as DNA, the CDR3 is TGTGCCACCAGTGATATGGACAGGGACGGTACAGATACGCAGTATTTT.

V is TRBV30 and J is TRBJ1-2; D is perhaps TRBD1 (6 bases). Germline V lookup: CDR1 GTSNPN, CDR2 SVGIG (reference sequence). The CDR3 extends over 13 amino acids. V gave up 6 bases and J gave up 10 bases, with 21 bases separating them. CDR3 nucleotides: TGTGCCTGCGCTCTCAGGACAGTTTCCGCCTACACCTTC. This translates into CACALRTVSAYTF.

CDR3 in amino acids: CASSLQGIYGTEAFF. The CDR3 region has the DNA TGTGCCAGCAGTCTACAGGGAATTTACGGAACTGAAGCTTTCTTT. The rearrangement uses TRBV6-6 and TRBJ1-1, with D tentatively TRBD1 (6 bases). The germline V gene encodes CDR1 MNHNY and CDR2 SVGAGI (reference sequence). V gave up 5 bases and J gave up 5 bases, with 18 bases separating them. The CDR3 has 15 residues.

The DNA for the CDR3 is TGTGCCAGCAGCTTGGGACTAGCGGGAGTTGGGACCGGGGAGCTGTTTTTT. Its protein product is CASSLGLAGVGTGELFF. V gene TRBV7-9 combines with J gene TRBJ2-2, with 14 bases lining up with TRBD2. The CDR3 runs to 17 residues. V lost 3 bases to trimming and J lost 5 bases; unmatched junction nucleotides: 5. In germline, CDR1 is SEHNR, CDR2 FQNEAQ (reference sequence). Variable domain in full (rest from reference TRBV7-9 and TRBJ2-2): DTGVSQNPRHKITKRGQNVTFRCDPISEHNRLYWYRQTLGQGPEFLTYFQNEAQLEKSRLLSDRFSAERPKGSFSTLEIQRTEQGDSAMYLCASSLGLAGVGTGELFFGEGSRLTVL.

With regard to this clone: Other nucleotide sequences from this sample produce the same CDR3. The chain employs TRBV5-1 and TRBJ2-1; D possibly corresponds to TRBD1 (6 bases). The V end lost 4 bases, the J end lost 0 bases, and 11 bases lay between the germline ends. Per germline, CDR1 SGHRS and CDR2 YFSETQ. The length of the CDR3 is 15 residues. The CDR3 DNA follows: TGCGCCAGCAGCCTCGGACAGAGCTCCTACAATGAGCAGTTCTTC. This sequence encodes CASSLGQSSYNEQFF.

This rearrangement joins TRBV7-2 to TRBJ2-7, with 9 bases fitting TRBD1. In germline, CDR1 is SGHTA, CDR2 FQGNSA. Germline trimming cut 6 bases from V and 2 bases from J; bases unmatched to any gene: 5. This CDR3 has 14 residues. The CDR3 DNA sequence: TGTGCCAGCAGAGGGACAGGGAGGGCCTACGAGCAGTACTTC. Amino acid sequence: CASRGTGRAYEQYF.

The genes are TRBV27 and TRBJ1-6; 9 positions agree with TRBD1. Germline lookup yields CDR1 MNHEY and CDR2 SMNVEV (reference sequence). This CDR3 comprises 15 residues. The trim removed 8 bases at V and 7 bases at J, leaving 9 bases unmatched. CDR3 protein: CASRPRGQGNSPLHF. CDR3 nucleotide sequence: TGTGCCAGCCGTCCTCGGGGACAGGGCAATTCACCCCTCCACTTT.

This clone was detected once. The rearrangement uses TRBV5-1 and TRBJ1-4; 8 bases are shared with TRBD1. V lost 4 bases and J lost 5; bases outside the gene matches: 7. The germline V gene has CDR1 SGHRS and CDR2 YFSETQ. CDR3 length equals 15 residues. This CDR3 reads CASSGQGASNEKLFF. The CDR3, as DNA: TGCGCCAGCAGCGGGCAGGGGGCCTCGAATGAAAAACTGTTTTTT.

The J gene is TRBJ2-2, the V gene TRBV5-1; tentative D call: TRBD1 (6 bases). This CDR3 comprises 16 residues. Looked up from germline, CDR1 is SGHRS and CDR2 is YFSETQ. V was clipped by 4 bases and J by 1 base, with 14 bases between them. The CDR3: CASSPHRVRNTGELFF. CDR3 nucleotide sequence: TGCGCCAGCAGCCCACACAGGGTGAGGAACACCGGGGAGCTGTTTTTT.

The chain uses TRBV7-2 and TRBJ1-1; TRBD1 is a possible D gene (5 bases). V was clipped by 1 base and J by 2 bases, with 11 bases between them. Germline CDR1 and CDR2: SGHTA and FQGNSA. The CDR3 covers 15 residues. The CDR3 sequence: CASSLVGTGNTEAFF. Written as DNA, the CDR3 is TGTGCCAGCAGCTTAGTGGGGACTGGAAACACTGAAGCTTTCTTT.

The chain couples TRBV11-3 to TRBJ2-4; possible D gene TRBD2, 6 bases. The V and J ends lost 1 base and 0 bases respectively, with 7 bases between them. The length of the CDR3 is 15 residues. The germline gives CDR1 SGHNT, CDR2 YENEEA. CDR3 in amino acids: CASSLGGVAKNIQYF. CDR3 coding DNA: TGTGCCAGCAGCTTAGGGGGGGTAGCCAAAAACATTCAGTACTTC.

This rearrangement joins TRBV9 to TRBJ2-1; 7 nucleotides line up with TRBD2. CDR1 and CDR2 from the germline V gene are SGDLS and YYNGEE. The CDR3 is made up of 16 amino acids. Trimming removed 3 bases from V and 0 bases from J; junction bases left unmatched: 6. CDR3 amino acids: CASSGLTSASYNEQFF. The CDR3 region has the DNA TGTGCCAGCAGCGGCCTAACTAGCGCCTCCTACAATGAGCAGTTCTTC.

The chain has TRBV19 and TRBJ1-2, with D hard to call. There are 16 residues in the CDR3. The V gene lost 5 bases and the J gene lost 4 bases, with 20 bases spanning the gap. Per the germline V gene, CDR1 is LNHDA and CDR2 is SQIVND (reference sequence). The chain's CDR3 is CASSPSARGTGYGYTF. CDR3 bases: TGTGCCAGTAGTCCGTCCGCCCGGGGTACTGGCTATGGCTACACCTTC.

The chain couples TRBV19 to TRBJ1-5, with unresolved D. This CDR3 comprises 16 residues. Germline CDR1 is LNHDA and CDR2 is SQIVND (reference sequence). Trimming stripped 5 bases from V and 2 bases from J, with 16 bases between. Written as DNA, the CDR3 is TGTGCCAGTAGTCGAGGTGAGGGTTACGGCAATCAGCCCCAGCATTTT. It encodes CASSRGEGYGNQPQHF.

V and J are TRBV3-1 (or the pseudogene TRBV3-2) and TRBJ2-3; D remains ambiguous. V was pared by 6 bases and J by 2 bases, with 15 bases between. Germline V gene data show CDR1 as LGHDT and CDR2 as YNNKEL (reference sequence). This CDR3 is built from 15 residues. CDR3: CASRASILVTDTQYF. DNA of the CDR3: TGTGCCAGCAGAGCAAGTATTTTGGTCACAGATACGCAGTATTTT.

The chain carries TRBV5-4 and TRBJ1-6; D is unclear. The CDR3 totals 14 residues. CDR1 is SGHNT and CDR2 is YYREEE in the germline V gene (reference sequence). Deletions cut 0 bases from V and 7 bases from J, with 8 bases between. The CDR3 spells CASSLAGSNSPLHF. CDR3 nucleotides: TGTGCCAGCAGCTTGGCGGGTAGCAATTCACCCCTCCACTTT.

This clone was picked up a small number of times. The chain combines TRBV24-1 with TRBJ1-6; a weak D match, TRBD1 (5 bases). V lost 7 bases to trimming and J lost 6 bases, with 27 bases between them. This CDR3 contains 19 residues. The V gene's germline CDR1 is KGHDR and CDR2 SFDVKD. The DNA of the CDR3 is TGTGCCACCAGCCCAGGGTTGTCTATGCCTAGGGTATCTAATTCACCCCTCCACTTT. Its translation is CATSPGLSMPRVSNSPLHF.

The chain employs TRBV5-1 and TRBJ2-3; 8 bases align to TRBD2. Germline V gives CDR1 SGHRS, CDR2 YFSETQ. CDR3 length: 15 amino acids. Trimming removed 4 bases from V and 2 bases from J; junction bases left unmatched: 6. Here the CDR3 reads CASSNTGGDTDTQYF. CDR3 nucleotide sequence: TGCGCCAGCAGCAATACCGGGGGGGACACAGATACGCAGTATTTT. Together with reference TRBV5-1 and TRBJ2-3, the CDR3 gives the full variable domain: KAGVTQTPRYLIKTRGQQVTLSCSPISGHRSVSWYQQTPGQGLQFLFEYFSETQRNKGNFPGRFSGRQFSNSRSEMNVSTLELGDSALYLCASSNTGGDTDTQYFGPGTRLTVL.

This chain links TRBV15 with TRBJ1-2; 9 positions match TRBD1. The CDR3 is 16 amino acids. Looked up from germline, CDR1 is LNHNV and CDR2 is YYDKDF (reference sequence). The J segment lost 4 bases and the V segment lost 1 base, leaving 7 bases of the junction unmatched. CDR3 in amino acids: CATSRGERGQGYGYTF. DNA for the CDR3: TGTGCCACCAGCAGAGGAGAAAGGGGACAGGGCTATGGCTACACCTTC.

V usage is TRBV7-2 and J usage is TRBJ2-1; the D gene is possibly TRBD1 (5 bases). The CDR3 extends over 11 amino acids. The germline gives CDR1 SGHTA, CDR2 FQGNSA. Trimming removed 5 bases from V and 9 bases from J, with 8 bases in between. The CDR3 DNA follows: TGTGCCAGCAGCCCGCAGGGTGAGCAGTTCTTC. Protein sequence: CASSPQGEQFF.

This rearrangement joins TRBV2 to TRBJ2-6; D remains ambiguous. Between the trimmed V and J ends, which lost 7 bases and 4 bases, there was a span of 8 bases. Germline V gene lookup returns CDR1 SNHLY and CDR2 FYNNEI. This CDR3 has 13 amino acids. CDR3 region: CASTLSGANVLTF. As DNA, the CDR3 is TGTGCCAGCACACTGTCGGGGGCCAACGTCCTGACTTTC.

The rearrangement uses TRBV4-2 and TRBJ2-2; D remains unclear. Germline values: CDR1 LGHNA, CDR2 YNFKEQ. V dropped 5 bases and J dropped 3 bases, with 10 bases sitting between them. CDR3 length equals 14 residues. Here the CDR3 DNA reads TGTGCCAGCAGCATTGGTAGTGACACCGGGGAGCTGTTTTTT. Translating it yields CASSIGSDTGELFF.

CDR3 DNA sequence: TGTGCCAGCAGCTTAGACCAGCGGGGGGGAGGTGAGCAGTTCTTC. It encodes CASSLDQRGGGEQFF. V usage is TRBV7-2 and J usage is TRBJ2-1; 10 bases line up with TRBD2. Germline trimming cut 1 base from V and 9 bases from J; bases unmatched to any gene: 6. CDR1 and CDR2 (germline): SGHTA, FQGNSA. This CDR3 spans 15 amino acids.